This T cell receptor beta chain was identified in a study of T-cell reconstitution after alpha-beta-depleted transplantation in children. Study-wide findings and caveats: T-cell numbers and diversity one year post-transplant derived largely from freshly generated T cells. Recipient T cells and thymic progenitors that survived gave rise to the high TCRbeta diversity observed at day 60 in some patients. Several hundred graft clones that had expanded were reportedly the source of alpha-beta T cells about two months after transplant.

In its sample, this clonotype was seen many times. What it binds is not known. Germline V CDR1 and CDR2: KGHSH, LQKENI. The V gene lost 3 bases and the J gene lost 8 bases, with 5 bases spanning the gap. The CDR3 is made up of 11 amino acids. TCRbeta library construction was performed incorporating unique molecular identifiers. TCRdb recomputed calls from the PCR reads with MiXCR, one row per CDR3 protein. The sample shows a few hundred thousand distinct CDR3 sequences, under 15% of them seen only once. This TCR derives from a male patient between 5 and 17 years old who had a stem cell transplant for acute myeloid leukemia, so the T cells may come from the graft donor. The sequencing here drew on PBMCs, mostly from graft donor cells, taken 360 days after TCRalphabeta/CD19-depleted stem cell transplant. The chain recombines TRBV18 with TRBJ2-1; D is ambiguous. In DNA, the CDR3 is TGTGCCAGCTCACCTGCCTATGAGCAGTTCTTC. This gives the protein CASSPAYEQFF.